The next 18 T cell receptor beta chains were all read from a single sample in a study of blood T cell repertoires in COVID-19. Clones were read by immunoSEQ multiplex PCR, and TCRdb kept only the in-frame ones, dropping some. The sample consists of about 120,000 clones, roughly nine tenths of them appearing once. The specimen was peripheral blood. Every receptor here comes from a man aged 70-80 years who had recovered from COVID-19.

This chain joins TRBV28 and TRBJ2-6; no clear D gene. Per germline, CDR1 MDHEN and CDR2 SYDVKM. The CDR3 has 14 residues. With 4 bases removed from V and 2 bases from J, the gap between germline ends came to 6 bases. In DNA, the CDR3 is TGTGCCAGCAGTTCCCTCGCTGGGGCCAACGTCCTGACTTTC. This gives the protein CASSSLAGANVLTF. Full variable domain (missing parts from reference TRBV28 and TRBJ2-6): DVKVTQSSRYLVKRTGEKVFLECVQDMDHENMFWYRQDPGLGLRLIYFSYDVKMKEKGDIPEGYSVSREKKERFSLILESASTNQTSMYLCASSSLAGANVLTFGAGSRLTVL.

The genes are TRBV19 and TRBJ2-1, with a possible D match to TRBD1 (5 bases). Between the trimmed V and J ends, which lost 1 base and 0 bases, there was a span of 13 bases. Looked up from germline, CDR1 is LNHDA and CDR2 is SQIVND (reference sequence). This CDR3 contains 17 residues. The CDR3 here is CASSIGKGWTSYNEQFF. The CDR3 DNA follows: TGTGCCAGTAGTATAGGAAAGGGGTGGACCTCCTACAATGAGCAGTTCTTC.

The J gene is TRBJ2-7, the V gene TRBV15, with 7 bases aligning to TRBD1. Germline V gene sequence: CDR1 LNHNV, CDR2 YYDKDF (reference sequence). V shed 0 bases, J shed 3 bases, and the junction held 8 bases outside the gene matches. This CDR3 region has 16 residues. The CDR3 DNA is TGTGCCACCAGCAGAGATCCCGGGACAGTGAGCTACGAGCAGTACTTC. It codes for CATSRDPGTVSYEQYF.

V is TRBV5-4 and J is TRBJ2-5; 8 bases are shared with TRBD2. Germline V gene lookup returns CDR1 SGHNT and CDR2 YYREEE (reference sequence). The junction had 7 bases not matched to a gene; V was cut back by 4 bases and J by 5 bases. The CDR3 has 14 residues. The CDR3 DNA reads as TGTGCCAGCAGCCCCTACGGGAGGGCTGAGACCCAGTACTTC. Translated: CASSPYGRAETQYF.

As regards this clone: At the DNA level, this CDR3 is encoded by other sequences in the same sample as well. The rearrangement links TRBV18 to TRBJ2-2; possible D gene TRBD2, 6 bases. The germline V and J ends were trimmed by 2 bases and 4 bases, with 8 bases remaining between them. CDR3 size: 14 residues. Germline assignment: CDR1 KGHSH and CDR2 LQKENI. CDR3 residues: CASSPSGSTGELFF. CDR3 nucleotides: TGTGCCAGCTCACCATCCGGGAGCACCGGGGAGCTGTTTTTT.

This rearrangement joins TRBV11-1 to TRBJ2-1, with D hard to call. V lost 2 bases to trimming and J lost 9 bases, with 8 bases between them. The CDR3 runs 12 residues. Germline lookup yields CDR1 SGHAT and CDR2 FQDESV (reference sequence). CDR3 sequence: CASSLSRREQFF. In nucleotides, the CDR3 is TGTGCCAGCAGCTTATCTAGACGTGAGCAGTTCTTC.

This sequence joins TRBV7-3 and TRBJ2-2; TRBD2 matches 7 bases. This CDR3 has 19 residues. The V gene end was trimmed by 1 base and the J gene end by 4 bases; junction bases not matched to a gene: 15. Germline assignment: CDR1 SGHTA and CDR2 FQGTGA. The chain's CDR3 is CASSLKVADGEGITGELFF. CDR3 in DNA: TGTGCCAGCAGCTTAAAGGTGGCGGATGGGGAGGGGATCACCGGGGAGCTGTTTTTT.

The V call is TRBV5-1, the J call TRBJ1-5; 7 bases line up with TRBD1. V was clipped by 3 bases and J by 1 base; unmatched bases: 7. CDR1 and CDR2 from the germline V gene are SGHRS and YFSETQ. The CDR3 length is 16 residues. The CDR3 loop reads CASSSQPTGSNQPQHF. As DNA, the CDR3 is TGCGCCAGCAGCTCTCAACCGACAGGGAGCAATCAGCCCCAGCATTTT.

The V and J genes are TRBV5-1 and TRBJ2-3; 8 bases map to TRBD2. Germline CDR1 reads SGHRS; CDR2 reads YFSETQ. Losses at the gene ends were 8 bases for V and 4 bases for J; bases not matched to a gene: 9. This CDR3 has 14 amino acids. The CDR3 DNA reads TGCGCCAGTGGAGCGGGAGCGGACGCAGATACGCAGTATTTT. It is translated as CASGAGADADTQYF.

This chain joins TRBV4-1 and TRBJ2-2; 7 nucleotides align to TRBD2. This CDR3 contains 13 residues. The junction had 4 bases not matched to a gene; V was cut back by 4 bases and J by 8 bases. CDR1 is MGHRA, CDR2 YSYEKL, per germline. The CDR3 DNA follows: TGCGCCAGCAGCCCCCCGGGGGGTGGGGAGCTGTTTTTT. Protein product: CASSPPGGGELFF.

The gene calls are TRBV18 and TRBJ2-5, with 8 positions matching TRBD2. This CDR3 is 16 amino acids long. CDR1 is KGHSH and CDR2 is LQKENI in the germline V gene. V lost 2 bases to trimming and J lost 1 base; unmatched junction nucleotides: 6. This chain's CDR3 is CASSPVIGGAQETQYF. DNA for the CDR3: TGTGCCAGCTCACCAGTGATCGGGGGGGCCCAAGAGACCCAGTACTTC.

This clone was picked up a small number of times. The chain joins TRBV20-1 to TRBJ1-3; TRBD1 matches at 7 bases. V lost 3 bases and J lost 4; bases outside the gene matches: 3. Germline V gene sequence: CDR1 DFQATT, CDR2 SNEGSKA (reference sequence). CDR3 length: 13 amino acids. The CDR3, as DNA: TGCAGTGCTAGTAGGGGGCCGGGAAACACCATATATTTT. Translating it yields CSASRGPGNTIYF.

The rearrangement links TRBV9 to TRBJ1-3, with a weak D call TRBD1 (6 bases). Trimming took off 0 bases at V and 2 bases at J, with 21 bases between the two ends. Germline V gene data show CDR1 as SGDLS and CDR2 as YYNGEE. This CDR3 is built from 19 residues. CDR3 sequence: CASSVGSHGGAVTGNTIYF. CDR3 bases: TGTGCCAGCAGCGTAGGGTCCCATGGGGGGGCTGTGACTGGAAACACCATATATTTT.

The chain joins TRBV9 to TRBJ1-3; maybe TRBD1 (6 bases). The germline V gene has CDR1 SGDLS and CDR2 YYNGEE. Trimming removed 3 bases at V and 2 bases at J, with 12 bases between. The CDR3 consists of 15 residues. Here the CDR3 reads CASSALGAAGNTIYF. In nucleotides, the CDR3 is TGTGCCAGCAGCGCCCTGGGGGCGGCTGGAAACACCATATATTTT.

V gene TRBV29-1 combines with J gene TRBJ1-1, with TRBD1 as a possible D gene (6 bases). V was shortened by 6 bases and J by 4 bases, with 15 bases between the two germline ends. CDR1 SQVTM and CDR2 ANQGSEA come from the germline V gene. The CDR3 totals 13 residues. CDR3 nucleotide sequence: TGCAGCGTCGCACAGGGTCTGGGCACTGAAGCTTTCTTT. It specifies CSVAQGLGTEAFF.

This clone was observed a few times. The V call is TRBV7-9, the J call TRBJ2-7, with D unclear. Germline assignment: CDR1 SEHNR and CDR2 FQNEAQ (reference sequence). The V end was cut by 1 base, the J end by 6 bases, with 16 bases between. The CDR3 runs 15 residues. Written as DNA, the CDR3 is TGTGCCAGCAGCTTAGGGGCAGGATTCCCACCCGAGCAGTACTTC. This gives the protein CASSLGAGFPPEQYF.

The rearrangement uses TRBV29-1 and TRBJ1-4, with D perhaps matching TRBD1 (5 bases). The V gene lost 4 bases and the J gene lost 1 base, with 10 bases spanning the gap. CDR1 and CDR2 from the germline V gene are SQVTM and ANQGSEA. The CDR3 spans 14 residues. CDR3 protein: CSVGAGVTNEKLFF. CDR3 bases: TGCAGCGTTGGGGCGGGGGTAACTAATGAAAAACTGTTTTTT.

The rearrangement joins TRBV19 to TRBJ1-6, with no clear D. V was shortened by 1 base and J by 8 bases, with 12 bases between the two germline ends. The germline V gene has CDR1 LNHDA and CDR2 SQIVND (reference sequence). The CDR3 has 15 residues. The CDR3 DNA reads TGTGCCAGTAGTATAGTCGGAGGCGGCGATTCACCCCTCCACTTT. Amino acids: CASSIVGGGDSPLHF.